A selection of T cell receptor beta chains follows, all from one sample in a study of glioma-infiltrating T cells after dendritic cell vaccination. TCRdb keeps only in-frame clones here, not all; method: immunoSEQ multiplex PCR. The sample consists of about 49,000 clones, 85% of them appearing once. Sequenced material: blood, taken before dendritic cell vaccination. The source of these receptors is a human donor with glioblastoma. The CDR3 runs from the conserved cysteine through the conserved F or W. The order of the fields is V gene, clone size, J gene, D gene, CDR3 protein, CDR3 DNA. The D gene is left open where the match is weak. Rows give clone size only sometimes, using once, few, many, or a class for an expanded clone.

>TRBV27|NA|TRBJ1-1|NA
CASSLGRGTEAFF
TGTGCCAGCAGTTTAGGAAGGGGCACTGAAGCTTTCTTT
>TRBV2|NA|TRBJ1-2|TRBD1
CASSASGTGFNYGYTF
TGTGCCAGCAGTGCCTCCGGGACAGGGTTTAACTATGGCTACACCTTC
>TRBV27|NA|TRBJ2-7|NA
CASSNKDSEKTHYEQYF
TGTGCCAGCAGTAACAAGGACAGTGAGAAGACTCACTACGAGCAGTACTTC
>TRBV29-1|NA|TRBJ2-7|NA
CSVEARSSYEQYF
TGCAGCGTTGAAGCCCGGAGCTCCTACGAGCAGTACTTC
>TRBV11-3|NA|TRBJ2-7|TRBD2
CASSVSGTNYEQYF
TGTGCCAGCAGCGTTAGCGGGACCAACTACGAGCAGTACTTC
>TRBV18|NA|TRBJ1-6|NA
CASSRAGRESSYNSPLHF
TGTGCCAGCTCACGAGCGGGGCGGGAAAGCTCCTATAATTCACCCCTCCACTTT
>TRBV5-4|NA|TRBJ2-7|TRBD1
CATGTGGAYEQYF
TGTGCCACAGGGACAGGGGGCGCCTACGAGCAGTACTTC
>TRBV6-1|NA|TRBJ1-2|NA
CASSEARVSRGYTF
TGTGCCAGCAGTGAAGCGCGGGTATCCCGTGGCTACACCTTC
>TRBV12-5|NA|TRBJ2-5|NA
CASGLPTQAQYF
TGTGCTAGTGGTTTGCCCACTCAAGCCCAGTACTTC
>TRBV30|NA|TRBJ2-5|NA
CAWSAGSRETQYF
TGTGCCTGGAGCGCCGGTTCACGGGAGACCCAGTACTTC
>TRBV7-2|NA|TRBJ1-6|TRBD1
CASSFGQGGSPLHF
TGTGCCAGCAGCTTCGGACAGGGGGGCTCACCCCTCCACTTT
>TRBV2|once|TRBJ1-1|TRBD1
CARRQGEGDTEAFF
TGTGCCAGACGACAGGGGGAAGGGGACACTGAAGCTTTCTTT
>TRBV7-8|NA|TRBJ2-7|TRBD2
CASSLQRGPLDEQYF
TGTGCCAGCAGCTTACAGCGGGGGCCCCTAGACGAGCAGTACTTC
>TRBV6-5|once|TRBJ1-1|NA
CASSRGFGTEAFF
TGTGCCAGCAGCCGAGGGTTCGGCACTGAAGCTTTCTTT
>TRBV7-9|NA|TRBJ2-3|NA
CASSPGTDTQYF
TGTGCCAGCAGCCCGGGGACAGATACGCAGTATTTT
>TRBV19|NA|TRBJ1-6|TRBD1
CASRTGGGSPLHF
TGTGCCAGTAGAACAGGGGGCGGTTCACCCCTCCACTTT
>TRBV7-2|NA|TRBJ2-7|TRBD1
CASSPPFSDRDSYEQYF
TGTGCCAGCAGCCCCCCATTTTCGGACAGGGACTCCTACGAGCAGTACTTC
>TRBV5-6|NA|TRBJ2-5|NA
CASSLTGPKGETQYF
TGTGCCAGCAGCTTAACAGGTCCAAAGGGAGAGACCCAGTACTTC
>TRBV7-8|NA|TRBJ2-1|TRBD2
CASSPGTSGVNEQFF
TGTGCCAGCAGCCCCGGGACTAGCGGGGTAAATGAGCAGTTCTTC
>TRBV25-1|NA|TRBJ2-5|TRBD2
CASRGTSGGPRETQYF
TGTGCCAGCAGGGGGACTAGCGGGGGGCCTCGGGAGACCCAGTACTTC
>TRBV10-1|NA|TRBJ2-1|NA
CASSDLQGKKFF
TGCGCCAGCAGTGACCTACAGGGAAAAAAGTTCTTC
>TRBV29-1|few|TRBJ1-2|TRBD1
CSAPQGVVSGGYTF
TGCAGCGCTCCACAGGGGGTTGTGTCTGGTGGCTACACCTTC
>TRBV10-2|NA|TRBJ2-5|NA
CASSEWRGETQYF
TGCGCCAGCAGTGAGTGGCGGGGAGAGACCCAGTACTTC
>TRBV11-1|NA|TRBJ1-1|TRBD1
CASRFLRGTGDIEAFF
TGTGCCAGCCGCTTCCTTCGCGGGACAGGGGATATAGAAGCTTTCTTT
>TRBV19|NA|TRBJ2-2|TRBD2
CASRRTSGRNTGELFF
TGTGCCAGTAGGAGGACTAGCGGGAGGAACACCGGGGAGCTGTTTTTT
>TRBV2|NA|TRBJ1-5|NA
CASSPFDTYNQPQHF
TGTGCCAGCAGTCCCTTCGACACCTACAATCAGCCCCAGCATTTT
>TRBV9|NA|TRBJ2-3|NA
CASSALGDTQYF
TGTGCCAGCAGCGCCCTAGGAGATACGCAGTATTTT
>TRBV6-1|few|TRBJ1-1|NA
CASSRPATGEAFF
TGTGCCAGCAGCCGACCCGCGACAGGTGAAGCTTTCTTT
>TRBV30|once|TRBJ2-2|NA
CAWSYGSGELFF
TGTGCCTGGAGTTACGGGTCCGGGGAGCTGTTTTTT
>TRBV11-3|NA|TRBJ2-7|NA
CASSFGGGQAAYEQYF
TGTGCCAGCAGCTTTGGGGGGGGACAGGCCGCCTACGAGCAGTACTTC
>TRBV4-1|NA|TRBJ1-6|NA
CASSQGVGAQSPLHF
TGCGCCAGCAGCCAAGGAGTGGGGGCACAGTCACCCCTCCACTTT
>TRBV4-2|NA|TRBJ2-6|NA
CASSQPSLTEANVLTF
TGTGCCAGCAGCCAACCCTCACTGACTGAGGCCAACGTCCTGACTTTC
>TRBV19|once|TRBJ1-3|TRBD1
CASSTTTGAGNTIYF
TGTGCCAGTAGTACAACCACAGGGGCTGGAAACACCATATATTTT
>TRBV5-4|NA|TRBJ2-7|TRBD2
CASSLVGTSGYEQYF
TGTGCCAGCAGCTTGGTTGGGACTAGCGGCTACGAGCAGTACTTC
>TRBV11-3|NA|TRBJ2-2|NA
CASSPVLAGELFF
TGTGCCAGCAGCCCAGTCCTGGCCGGGGAGCTGTTTTTT
>TRBV19|few|TRBJ1-1|NA
CASSMVRAQAFF
TGTGCCAGTAGTATGGTGAGGGCCCAAGCTTTCTTT
>TRBV7-2|NA|TRBJ1-3|NA
CASSYQVQGGNTIYF
TGTGCCAGCAGCTACCAAGTCCAGGGTGGAAACACCATATATTTT
>TRBV27|NA|TRBJ1-2|NA
CASSLFGRVGGYTF
TGTGCCAGCAGTTTATTTGGCAGGGTTGGCGGCTACACCTTC
>TRBV4-3|NA|TRBJ2-5|TRBD2
CASSQLASGGQETQYF
TGCGCCAGCAGCCAACTCGCTAGCGGGGGGCAAGAGACCCAGTACTTC
>TRBV5-1|NA|TRBJ2-7|TRBD2
CASSRQSGAGSYEQYF
TGCGCCAGCAGCCGTCAAAGCGGGGCCGGCTCCTACGAGCAGTACTTC
>TRBV11-2|NA|TRBJ2-7|NA
CASSLVADSGYEQYF
TGTGCCAGCAGCTTAGTGGCGGACTCAGGCTACGAGCAGTACTTC
>TRBV11-2|NA|TRBJ1-5|NA
CASSLDRNQPQHF
TGTGCCAGCAGCTTAGACAGAAATCAGCCCCAGCATTTT
>TRBV7-6|NA|TRBJ2-5|NA
CASSLAGALETQYF
TGTGCCAGCAGCTTAGCTGGAGCGTTGGAGACCCAGTACTTC
>TRBV5-4|NA|TRBJ2-3|TRBD2
CASSPPSGGLLTDTQYF
TGTGCCAGCAGCCCTCCTAGCGGGGGGCTCCTCACAGATACGCAGTATTTT
>TRBV30|NA|TRBJ1-5|TRBD1
CAWSSTGTASNQPQHF
TGTGCCTGGAGTAGCACCGGGACAGCTTCCAATCAGCCCCAGCATTTT
>TRBV4-1|NA|TRBJ2-5|TRBD1
CASSQIVTGVQETQYF
TGCGCCAGCAGCCAAATCGTGACAGGGGTCCAAGAGACCCAGTACTTC
>TRBV19|NA|TRBJ2-3|NA
CASSILGHTDTQYF
TGTGCCAGTAGTATTTTGGGCCACACAGATACGCAGTATTTT
>TRBV7-2|NA|TRBJ1-1|TRBD1
CASSLKGGGGTEAFF
TGTGCCAGCAGCTTAAAAGGGGGCGGGGGGACTGAAGCTTTCTTT
>TRBV10-3|NA|TRBJ1-1|NA
CATRLGREVTEAFF
TGTGCCACCCGACTCGGCAGGGAGGTCACTGAAGCTTTCTTT
>TRBV4-3|medium-sized|TRBJ2-7|TRBD2
CASSQVAGALREQYF
TGCGCCAGCAGCCAAGTAGCGGGGGCCTTGAGGGAGCAGTACTTC
>TRBV7-9|few|TRBJ2-2|NA
CASSLSSQNTGELFF
TGTGCCAGCAGCTTAAGTTCACAGAACACCGGGGAGCTGTTTTTT
>TRBV4-1|NA|TRBJ1-3|TRBD1
CASSPWTGGNTIYF
TGCGCCAGCAGCCCCTGGACAGGGGGAAACACCATATATTTT
>TRBV13|NA|TRBJ1-6|NA
CASSLVGLHYNSPLHF
TGTGCCAGCAGCTTAGTTGGGCTACATTATAATTCCCCCCTCCACTTT
>TRBV7-2|NA|TRBJ1-2|TRBD1
CASSPGLGTGHGYTF
TGTGCCAGCAGCCCAGGCCTAGGGACAGGTCATGGCTACACCTTC
>TRBV6-1|NA|TRBJ1-3|NA
CASSEVMRGNTIYF
TGTGCCAGCAGTGAAGTAATGAGAGGAAACACCATATATTTT